The clone carrying this T cell receptor (beta chain) was observed once. Its target is unknown. The sample is drawn from a study of cytomegalovirus exposure and HLA in healthy donors. The study, taken as a whole, reports: Earlier analysis found most TCR beta V segments productive about 90% or about 30% of the time. V segments that were indistinguishable, TRBV6-2 and TRBV6-3 among them, were omitted from analysis. Most TCR sequences were uncommon, yet certain public TCRs appeared in many donors.

PCR was performed using 60 Vbeta and 13 Jbeta primers. Some clones are missing from TCRdb's copy, which holds only in-frame ones; the method was immunoSEQ multiplex PCR. This table holds 250,000 or so clones, 81% found once. V was shortened by 0 bases and J by 5 bases, with 11 bases between the two germline ends. The CDR3 runs 15 residues. CDR1 and CDR2 from the germline V gene are LNHDA and SQIVND (reference sequence). This clonotype originated in a woman aged 55-70 years in good health and CMV-seropositive. The rearrangement joins TRBV19 to TRBJ1-5; D gene uncertain. Material: PBMCs. The CDR3 region has the DNA TGTGCCAGTAGTATAGATGGCACATTCCATCAGCCCCAGCATTTT. Amino acids: CASSIDGTFHQPQHF.